These T cell receptor beta chains were read from a single sample in a study of identical twins. TCRdb redid the calling of the 5' RACE reads with MiXCR, one entry per CDR3 protein. Seen here are a few hundred thousand distinct CDR3 sequences, 13% to 15% observed once, and the top ten hold roughly 0.4%. This sample also appeared in a second study, on yellow fever vaccine responses in identical twins.

Sequencing was performed on CD4+ T cells sorted from blood. The receptors originated from a woman aged 18-29 years in good health. The CDR3 runs from the conserved cysteine through the conserved F or W. D genes are given only for firm matches. Size is stated for part of the rows, as once, few or many counts, or as a class when the clone is expanded.

D gene	J gene	V gene	clone size	CDR3 DNA	CDR3 protein
TRBD2	TRBJ2-1	TRBV12-3/TRBV12-4	few	TGTGCCAGCAGTTATAGGGTCGGACTAGCGGGAGGGTACGATGAGCAGTTCTTC	CASSYRVGLAGGYDEQFF
TRBD2	TRBJ2-1	TRBV14	few	TGTGCCAGCAGCCGTGGACTAGTGGTCTACAATGAGCAGTTCTTC	CASSRGLVVYNEQFF
NA	TRBJ2-1	TRBV29-1	few	TGCAGCGTTGAAGTTTCGGCCGACTCCTACAATGAGCAGTTCTTC	CSVEVSADSYNEQFF
NA	TRBJ2-7	TRBV7-9	NA	TGTGCCAGCAGCCACAGGCTAAATACCAGATACGAGCAGTACTTC	CASSHRLNTRYEQYF
TRBD2	TRBJ2-1	TRBV6-1	few	TGTGCCAGCAACCATCTAGCGGGGGGGCCCTATGAGCAGTTCTTC	CASNHLAGGPYEQFF
NA	TRBJ1-2	TRBV12-3/TRBV12-4	NA	TGTGCCAGCAGTTTTGGTGACGCTAACTATGGCTACACCTTC	CASSFGDANYGYTF
TRBD1	TRBJ2-3	TRBV20-1	NA	TGCAGTGCTAGAGACCGAGGGACAGGGGACGCAGATACGCAGTATTTT	CSARDRGTGDADTQYF
NA	TRBJ2-5	TRBV7-9	few	TGTGCCAGCAGCTTACGGATAGGACGGACACAAGAGACCCAGTACTTC	CASSLRIGRTQETQYF
TRBD2	TRBJ2-3	TRBV24-1	NA	TGTGCCGCGGGACTAGCGGGAGGCTCGGGTTACACAGATACGCAGTATTTT	CAAGLAGGSGYTDTQYF
NA	TRBJ2-7	TRBV10-3	many	TGTGCCATCAGCCAAGTGGGCGGCTTCACCTACGAGCAGTACTTC	CAISQVGGFTYEQYF
TRBD1	TRBJ1-3	TRBV12-3/TRBV12-4	many	TGTGCCAGCAGTCCACAGGGGGGCTGGGGGACCATATATTTT	CASSPQGGWGTIYF
NA	TRBJ1-1	TRBV10-3	NA	TGTGCCATCAGCGAACCCCAGGCGGGGAGCACTGAAGCTTTCTTT	CAISEPQAGSTEAFF
TRBD1	TRBJ2-5	TRBV5-6	many	TGTGCCAGCAGCCTATGGACAGGGACAGAGACCCAGTACTTC	CASSLWTGTETQYF
NA	TRBJ1-5	TRBV12-3/TRBV12-4	few	TGTGCCAGCAGTTTATTAAGCAATCAGCCCCAGCATTTT	CASSLLSNQPQHF
NA	TRBJ2-7	TRBV28	few	TGTGCCAGCAGTTCCGACAAGTACGAGCAGTACTTC	CASSSDKYEQYF
NA	TRBJ2-3	TRBV19	once	TGTGCCAGCCTCGACCTAGCCACAGATACGCAGTATTTT	CASLDLATDTQYF
TRBD1	TRBJ2-1	TRBV6-2/TRBV6-3	few	TGTGCCAGCAGTCGGCCTTCAGGGGGCAATGAGCAGTTCTTC	CASSRPSGGNEQFF
NA	TRBJ2-7	TRBV10-3	NA	TGTGCCACCGGTACTAGAGCTCGCGAGCAGTACTTC	CATGTRAREQYF
NA	TRBJ1-5	TRBV5-6	NA	TGTGCCAGCAGCTTTAAAGAAAGAAATCAGCCCCAGCATTTT	CASSFKERNQPQHF
TRBD1	TRBJ2-2	TRBV10-3	NA	TGTGCCATCAGTGACGGTGTTCAGGGGGCCGGGGAGCTGTTTTTT	CAISDGVQGAGELFF
TRBD1	TRBJ1-2	TRBV4-1	many	TGCGCCAGCAGCGCCGTCCGGGACAGGGGACTAAACAACTATGGCTACACCTTC	CASSAVRDRGLNNYGYTF
TRBD2	TRBJ2-1	TRBV4-1	NA	TGCGCCAGCAGCCAAGATCAACTAGCGGGGTCTCTCTACAATGAGCAGTTCTTC	CASSQDQLAGSLYNEQFF
TRBD2	TRBJ2-2	TRBV12-3/TRBV12-4	few	TGTGCCAGCGAGGCGGGAGGGGGAATCGGGGAGCTGTTTTTT	CASEAGGGIGELFF
TRBD1	TRBJ2-1	TRBV24-1	few	TGTGCCACCAGTGATTTTGCAGGGGGCCGGTTCTTC	CATSDFAGGRFF
NA	TRBJ2-7	TRBV5-1	few	TGCGCCAGCAGCTTCGCCAGCTGGAGGGACGAGCAGTACTTC	CASSFASWRDEQYF
NA	TRBJ2-1	TRBV6-2/TRBV6-3	NA	TGTGCCAGCAGTTTATTCGCTATCGGGAGAGATGAGCAGTTCTTC	CASSLFAIGRDEQFF
NA	TRBJ1-6	TRBV6-5	NA	TGTGCCAGCAGTTACTTGCGGGACGTTGGCTCACCCCTCCACTTT	CASSYLRDVGSPLHF
TRBD2	TRBJ2-5	TRBV2	NA	TGTGCCAGCAGTCAAACTAGCGTTGAGACCCAGTACTTC	CASSQTSVETQYF
TRBD1	TRBJ2-7	TRBV5-1	NA	TGCGCCAGCAGCTTGTGGGGGGACAGGAACAACGAGCAGTACTTC	CASSLWGDRNNEQYF
TRBD1	TRBJ2-2	TRBV4-1	few	TGCGCCAGCAGCCAAGCTGGACAGGGGTCGAACACCGGGGAGCTGTTTTTT	CASSQAGQGSNTGELFF
TRBD2	TRBJ2-1	TRBV3-1	few	TGTGCCAGCAGCCACCGACTAGCGCTCGATGAGCAGTTCTTC	CASSHRLALDEQFF
NA	TRBJ1-5	TRBV28	NA	TGTGCCAGCAGTTTAAGGGGTAACAATCAGCCCCAGCATTTT	CASSLRGNNQPQHF
TRBD2	TRBJ2-1	TRBV5-1	NA	TGCGCCAGCAGCTTGTTAGTAGGGCTAGCGGGGAGGAATGAGCAGTTCTTC	CASSLLVGLAGRNEQFF
NA	TRBJ2-1	TRBV25-1	NA	TGTGCCAGCAAAAGTGGGATGGAGCTTGAGCAGTTCTTC	CASKSGMELEQFF
NA	TRBJ2-2	TRBV15	NA	TGTGCCACCAGCAGTCACAGGGGAGGCACGGGGGAGCTGTTTTTT	CATSSHRGGTGELFF
NA	TRBJ2-1	TRBV5-1	many	TGCGCCAGCAGCTTGGAGCCTGAGTGGAATGAGCAGTTCTTC	CASSLEPEWNEQFF
NA	TRBJ2-7	TRBV20-1	NA	TGCAGTGCTATGGACCTGACTGGGACCTTATACGAGCAGTACTTC	CSAMDLTGTLYEQYF
NA	TRBJ2-7	TRBV10-2	NA	TGCGCCAGCAGGGATCTTTACGAGCAGTACTTC	CASRDLYEQYF
NA	TRBJ1-5	TRBV6-1	many	TGTGCCAGCAACTTCGCAGGGAGCAATCAGCCCCAGCATTTT	CASNFAGSNQPQHF
TRBD2	TRBJ2-4	TRBV11-2	few	TGTGCCAGCAGCTTAGTTGTGCCGGGAGGGCCGGTGTTGGGCAACATTCAGTACTTC	CASSLVVPGGPVLGNIQYF
TRBD1	TRBJ1-2	TRBV5-1	NA	TGCGCCAGCAGTCCCGGACAGGGGGTTGGTGGCTACACCTTC	CASSPGQGVGGYTF
NA	TRBJ2-4	TRBV4-1	few	TGCGCCAGCAGCCAAGCCGGAGGGGAAAACATTCAGTACTTC	CASSQAGGENIQYF
NA	TRBJ1-1	TRBV3-1	few	TGTGCCAGCACCCCTTTCGGCGTCCCAAACACTGAAGCTTTCTTT	CASTPFGVPNTEAFF
NA	TRBJ1-5	TRBV3-1	NA	TGTGCCAGCAGCCAAGGAGTACTGGGCAATCAGCCCCAGCATTTT	CASSQGVLGNQPQHF
NA	TRBJ2-1	TRBV12-3/TRBV12-4	NA	TGTGCCAGCAGGGCCCCCCCCCCCACCTACAATGAGCAGTTCTTC	CASRAPPPTYNEQFF
TRBD1	TRBJ2-7	TRBV20-1	NA	TGCAGTGCCCTGGGACAGGGCCTCTACGAGCAGTACTTC	CSALGQGLYEQYF
NA	TRBJ1-5	TRBV28	few	TGTGCCAGCAACCTTCGGGGGGCCCATAGCAATCAGCCCCAGCATTTT	CASNLRGAHSNQPQHF
NA	TRBJ2-1	TRBV10-3	NA	TGTGCCATCAGTGAGTCCATCCAGCGGCGCGGCAATGAGCAGTTCTTC	CAISESIQRRGNEQFF
TRBD2	TRBJ2-2	TRBV6-2/TRBV6-3	NA	TGTGCCAGCAGTTACCCTCGGGAGGCGGGATATATGAACACCGGGGAGCTGTTTTTT	CASSYPREAGYMNTGELFF
NA	TRBJ1-1	TRBV12-3/TRBV12-4	many	TGTGCCAGCAGTTTAGGAGGCCAGGGCACTGAAGCTTTCTTT	CASSLGGQGTEAFF
NA	TRBJ1-1	TRBV10-3	NA	TGTGCCATCAGTGGGGACACTGAAGCTTTCTTT	CAISGDTEAFF
TRBD2	TRBJ2-2	TRBV6-1	NA	TGTGCCAGCAGCTTCGGACTAGGCCCGAACACCGGGGAGCTGTTTTTT	CASSFGLGPNTGELFF
NA	TRBJ1-2	TRBV6-1	NA	TGTGCCAGCAGAAAAATCCAGGGTAACTATGGCTACACCTTC	CASRKIQGNYGYTF
NA	TRBJ1-5	TRBV5-5	NA	TGTGCCAGCAGTTCATGGCCCCCAGGGTATGGGGATCAGCCCCAGCATTTT	CASSSWPPGYGDQPQHF
NA	TRBJ1-2	TRBV10-3	few	TGTGCCATCACCGGACAGACGCTAGGGAGCTATGGCTACACCTTC	CAITGQTLGSYGYTF